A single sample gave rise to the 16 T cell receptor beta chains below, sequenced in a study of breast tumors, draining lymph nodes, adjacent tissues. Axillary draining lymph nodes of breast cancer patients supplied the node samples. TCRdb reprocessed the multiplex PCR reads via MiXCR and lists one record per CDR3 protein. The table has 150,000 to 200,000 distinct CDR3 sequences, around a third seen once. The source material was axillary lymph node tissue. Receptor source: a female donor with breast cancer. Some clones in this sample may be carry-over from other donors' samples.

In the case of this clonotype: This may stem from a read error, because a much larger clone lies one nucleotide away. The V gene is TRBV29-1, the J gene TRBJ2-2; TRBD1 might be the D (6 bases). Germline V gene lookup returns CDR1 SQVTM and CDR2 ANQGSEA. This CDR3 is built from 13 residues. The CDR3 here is CSVRTDYTGEPFF. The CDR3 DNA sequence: TGCAGCGTCCGGACAGATTACACCGGGGAGCCGTTTTTT.

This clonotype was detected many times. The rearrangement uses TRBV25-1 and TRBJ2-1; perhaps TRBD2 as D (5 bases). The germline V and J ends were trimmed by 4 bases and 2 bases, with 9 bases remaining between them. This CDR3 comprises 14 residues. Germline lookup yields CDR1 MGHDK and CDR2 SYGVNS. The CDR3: CASSGEGAYNEQFF. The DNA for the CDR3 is TGTGCCAGCAGTGGAGAGGGTGCCTACAATGAGCAGTTCTTC. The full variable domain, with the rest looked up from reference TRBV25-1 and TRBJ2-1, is EADIYQTPRYLVIGTGKKITLECSQTMGHDKMYWYQQDPGMELHLIHYSYGVNSTEKGDLSSESTVSRIRTEHFPLTLESARPSHTSQYLCASSGEGAYNEQFFGPGTRLTVL.

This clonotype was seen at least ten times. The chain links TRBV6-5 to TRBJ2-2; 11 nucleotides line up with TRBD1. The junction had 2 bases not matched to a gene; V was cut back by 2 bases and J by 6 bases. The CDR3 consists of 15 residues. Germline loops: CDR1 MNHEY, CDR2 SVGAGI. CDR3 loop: CASSYEDRGPGELFF. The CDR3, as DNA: TGTGCCAGCAGTTACGAGGACAGGGGGCCCGGGGAGCTGTTTTTT.

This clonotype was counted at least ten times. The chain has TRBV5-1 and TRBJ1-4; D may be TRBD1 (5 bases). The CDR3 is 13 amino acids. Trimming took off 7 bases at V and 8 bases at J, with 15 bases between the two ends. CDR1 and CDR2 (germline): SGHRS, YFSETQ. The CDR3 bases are TGCGCCAGCGGTCCAGAGTCAGGGGAAAAACTGTTTTTT. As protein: CASGPESGEKLFF. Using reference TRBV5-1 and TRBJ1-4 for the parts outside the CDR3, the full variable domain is KAGVTQTPRYLIKTRGQQVTLSCSPISGHRSVSWYQQTPGQGLQFLFEYFSETQRNKGNFPGRFSGRQFSNSRSEMNVSTLELGDSALYLCASGPESGEKLFFGSGTQLSVL.

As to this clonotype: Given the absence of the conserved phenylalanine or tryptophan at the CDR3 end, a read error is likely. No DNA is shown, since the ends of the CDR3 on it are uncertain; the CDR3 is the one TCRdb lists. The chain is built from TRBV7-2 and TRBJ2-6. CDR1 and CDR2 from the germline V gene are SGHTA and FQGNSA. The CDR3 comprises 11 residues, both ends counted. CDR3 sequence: CASSLMDVANT.

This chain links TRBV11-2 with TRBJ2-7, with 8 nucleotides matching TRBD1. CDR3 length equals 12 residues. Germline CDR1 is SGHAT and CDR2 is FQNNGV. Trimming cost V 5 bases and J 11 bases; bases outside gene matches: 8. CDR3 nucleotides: TGTGCCAGCAGCACAGACAGGGGAGCAGAGTACTTC. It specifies CASSTDRGAEYF.

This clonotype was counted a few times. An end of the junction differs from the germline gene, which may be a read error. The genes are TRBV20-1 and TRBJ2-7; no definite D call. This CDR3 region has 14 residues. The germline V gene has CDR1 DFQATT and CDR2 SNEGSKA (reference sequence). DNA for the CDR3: TGCAGTGCTAGAGATTCAGGAGTATCCTCCGAGCAGTACTTC. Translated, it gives CSARDSGVSSEQYF.

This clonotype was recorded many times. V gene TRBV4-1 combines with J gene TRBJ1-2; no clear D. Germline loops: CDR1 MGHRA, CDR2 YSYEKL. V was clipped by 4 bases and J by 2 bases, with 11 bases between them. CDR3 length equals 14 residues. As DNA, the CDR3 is TGCGCCAGCAGCCTCGGCAGATCGAACTATGGCTACACCTTC. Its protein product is CASSLGRSNYGYTF.

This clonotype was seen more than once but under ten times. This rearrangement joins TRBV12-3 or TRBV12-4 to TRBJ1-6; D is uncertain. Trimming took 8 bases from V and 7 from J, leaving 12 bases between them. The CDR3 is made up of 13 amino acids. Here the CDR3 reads CASGLAGNSPLHF. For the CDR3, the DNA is TGTGCCAGCGGACTAGCGGGAAATTCACCCCTCCACTTT.

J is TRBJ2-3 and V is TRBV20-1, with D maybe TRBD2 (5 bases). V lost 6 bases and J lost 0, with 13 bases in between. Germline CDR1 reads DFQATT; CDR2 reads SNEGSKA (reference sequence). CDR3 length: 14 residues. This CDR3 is CSATRGGSTDTQYF. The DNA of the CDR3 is TGCAGTGCCACCCGGGGTGGCAGCACAGATACGCAGTATTTT.

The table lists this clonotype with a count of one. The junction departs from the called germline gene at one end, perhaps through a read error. For the CDR3, the DNA is TGTGCCAGCGGTGAATTGTCCCGCGGAAATTCGCCCCTCCACTTT. It translates to CASGELSRGNSPLHF. V is TRBV2 and J is TRBJ1-6; no clear D. The CDR3 is 15 residues long. Germline V lookup: CDR1 SNHLY, CDR2 FYNNEI.

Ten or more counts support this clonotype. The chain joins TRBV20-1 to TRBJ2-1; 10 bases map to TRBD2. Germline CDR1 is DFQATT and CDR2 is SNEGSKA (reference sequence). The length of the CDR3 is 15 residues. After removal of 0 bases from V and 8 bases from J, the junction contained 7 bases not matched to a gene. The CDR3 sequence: CSAREPSGGKDEQFF. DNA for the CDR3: TGCAGTGCTAGAGAACCTAGCGGGGGCAAGGATGAGCAGTTCTTC.

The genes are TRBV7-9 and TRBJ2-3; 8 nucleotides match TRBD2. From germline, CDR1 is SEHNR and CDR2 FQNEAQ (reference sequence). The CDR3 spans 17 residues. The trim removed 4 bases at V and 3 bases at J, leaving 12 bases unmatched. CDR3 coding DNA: TGTGCCAGCAGCTCACCCGAAGCGGGGGTGTTGACAGATACGCAGTATTTT. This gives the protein CASSSPEAGVLTDTQYF.

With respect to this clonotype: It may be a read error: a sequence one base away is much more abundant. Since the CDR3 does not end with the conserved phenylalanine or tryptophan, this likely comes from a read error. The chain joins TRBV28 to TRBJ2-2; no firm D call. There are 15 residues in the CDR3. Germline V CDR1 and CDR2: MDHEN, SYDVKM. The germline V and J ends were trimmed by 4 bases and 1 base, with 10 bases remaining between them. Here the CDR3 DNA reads TGTGCCAGCAGTTGGTTGGCCAGGAACACCGGGGAGCTGTTTCTT. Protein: CASSWLARNTGELFL.

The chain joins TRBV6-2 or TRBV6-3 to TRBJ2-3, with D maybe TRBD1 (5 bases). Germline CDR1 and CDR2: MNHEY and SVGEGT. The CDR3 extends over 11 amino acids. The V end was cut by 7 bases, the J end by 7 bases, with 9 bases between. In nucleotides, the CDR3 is TGTGCCAGCACGACAGCTTATACGCAGTATTTT. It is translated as CASTTAYTQYF.

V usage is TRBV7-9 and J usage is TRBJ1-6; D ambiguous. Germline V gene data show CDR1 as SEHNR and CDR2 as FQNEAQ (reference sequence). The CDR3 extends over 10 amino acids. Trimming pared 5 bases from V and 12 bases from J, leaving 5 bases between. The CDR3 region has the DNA TGTGCCAGCAGCCCGGGACCCCTCCACTTT. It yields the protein CASSPGPLHF.